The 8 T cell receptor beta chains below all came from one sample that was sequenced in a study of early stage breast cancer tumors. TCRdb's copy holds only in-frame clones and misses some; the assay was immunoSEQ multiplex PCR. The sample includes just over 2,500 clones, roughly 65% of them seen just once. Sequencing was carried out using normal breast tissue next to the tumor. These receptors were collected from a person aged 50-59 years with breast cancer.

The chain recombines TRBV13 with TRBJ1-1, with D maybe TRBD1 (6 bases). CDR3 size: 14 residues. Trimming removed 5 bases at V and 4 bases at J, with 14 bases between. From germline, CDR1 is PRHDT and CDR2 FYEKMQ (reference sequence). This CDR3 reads CASSPTRGLTEAFF. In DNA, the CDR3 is TGTGCCAGCAGCCCCACCAGGGGCCTCACTGAAGCTTTCTTT.

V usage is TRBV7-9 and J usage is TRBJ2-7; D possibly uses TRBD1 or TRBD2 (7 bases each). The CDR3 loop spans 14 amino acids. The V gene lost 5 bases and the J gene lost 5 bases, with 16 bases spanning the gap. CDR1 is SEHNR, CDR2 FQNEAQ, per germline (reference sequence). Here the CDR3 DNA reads TGTGCCAGCAGCCAGGGGGGAGGGCTCGACGAGCAGTACTTC. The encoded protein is CASSQGGGLDEQYF.

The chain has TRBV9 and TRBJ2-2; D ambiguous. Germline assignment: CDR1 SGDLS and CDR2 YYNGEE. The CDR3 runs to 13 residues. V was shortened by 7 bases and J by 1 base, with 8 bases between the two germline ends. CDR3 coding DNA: TGTGCCAGCGAGGAGCTGAACACCGGGGAGCTGTTTTTT. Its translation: CASEELNTGELFF.

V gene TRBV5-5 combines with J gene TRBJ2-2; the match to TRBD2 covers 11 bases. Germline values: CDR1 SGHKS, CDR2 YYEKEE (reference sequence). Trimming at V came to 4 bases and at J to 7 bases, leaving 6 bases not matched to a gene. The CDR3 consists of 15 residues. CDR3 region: CASSRSGGAGGELFF. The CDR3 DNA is TGTGCCAGCAGCCGTAGCGGGGGGGCCGGCGGGGAGCTGTTTTTT.

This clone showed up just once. The CDR3 DNA reads TGTGCCAGCAGGAAAACCGGGAGGAGGGAGACCCAGTACTTC. This gives the protein CASRKTGRRETQYF. The gene calls are TRBV2 and TRBJ2-5; 7 nucleotides match TRBD2. Trimming cost V 6 bases and J 5 bases; bases outside gene matches: 9. The CDR3 sequence is 14 residues long. Germline assignment: CDR1 SNHLY and CDR2 FYNNEI.

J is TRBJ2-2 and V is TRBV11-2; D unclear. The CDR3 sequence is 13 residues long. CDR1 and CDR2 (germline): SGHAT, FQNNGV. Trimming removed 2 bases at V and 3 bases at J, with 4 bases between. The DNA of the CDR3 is TGTGCCAGCAGCTTAACCGACACCGGGGAGCTGTTTTTT. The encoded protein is CASSLTDTGELFF.

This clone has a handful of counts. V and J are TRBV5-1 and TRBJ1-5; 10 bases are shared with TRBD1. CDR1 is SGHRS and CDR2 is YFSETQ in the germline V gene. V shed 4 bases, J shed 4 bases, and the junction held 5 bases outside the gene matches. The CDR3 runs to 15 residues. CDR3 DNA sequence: TGCGCCAGCAGCCGGGACAGGGGCCCTAATCAGCCCCAGCATTTT. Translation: CASSRDRGPNQPQHF.

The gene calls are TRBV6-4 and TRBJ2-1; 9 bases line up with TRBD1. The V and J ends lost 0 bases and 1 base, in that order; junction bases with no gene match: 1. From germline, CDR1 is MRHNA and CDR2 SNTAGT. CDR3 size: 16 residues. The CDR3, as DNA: TGTGCCAGCAGTGACTCCGGACAGGGGTCCTACAATGAGCAGTTCTTC. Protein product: CASSDSGQGSYNEQFF.